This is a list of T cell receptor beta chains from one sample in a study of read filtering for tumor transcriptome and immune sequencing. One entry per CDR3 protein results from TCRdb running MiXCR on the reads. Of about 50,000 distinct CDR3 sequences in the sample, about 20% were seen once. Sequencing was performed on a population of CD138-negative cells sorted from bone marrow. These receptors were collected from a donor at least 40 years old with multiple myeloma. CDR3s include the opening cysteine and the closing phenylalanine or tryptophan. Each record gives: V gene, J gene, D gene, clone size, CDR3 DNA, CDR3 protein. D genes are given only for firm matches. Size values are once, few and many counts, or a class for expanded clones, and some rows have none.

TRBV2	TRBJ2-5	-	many	TGTGCCAGCAGTGAAACGGCGGAAAAAGAGACCCAGTACTTC	CASSETAEKETQYF
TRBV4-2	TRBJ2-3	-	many	TGTGCCAGCAGCCCTCACTTGGGGGAGAACACAGATACGCAGTATTTT	CASSPHLGENTDTQYF
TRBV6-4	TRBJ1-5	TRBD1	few	TGTGCCAGCAGTGAGGGAGGGGGCAGTCAGCCCCAGCATTTT	CASSEGGGSQPQHF
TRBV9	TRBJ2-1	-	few	TGTGCCAGCAGTCGCGACCAAAACAATGAGCAGTTCTTC	CASSRDQNNEQFF
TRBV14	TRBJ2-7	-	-	TGTGCCAGCAGCCAAGATCTACCCAGGTTGGACGAGCAGTACTTC	CASSQDLPRLDEQYF
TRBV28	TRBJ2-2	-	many	TGTGCCAGCAGGCCTTGGACCACTGGCGGGGAGCTGTTTTTT	CASRPWTTGGELFF
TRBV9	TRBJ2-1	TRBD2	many	TGTGCCAGCAGCGAGACTAGCGGGAGGGCCGATGAGCAGTTCTTC	CASSETSGRADEQFF
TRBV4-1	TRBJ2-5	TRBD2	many	TGCGCCAGCAGCCTGAGAGAAGGGACTAGACGGGCAGAGACCCAGTACTTC	CASSLREGTRRAETQYF
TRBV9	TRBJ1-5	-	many	TGTGCCAGCAGCCTCGAAGGAGGACAACAGCCCCAGCATTTT	CASSLEGGQQPQHF
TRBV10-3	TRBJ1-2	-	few	TGTGCCATCAGTGAGTCGAAAGGGTGGTCGTCCGGCTACACCTTC	CAISESKGWSSGYTF
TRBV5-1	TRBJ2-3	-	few	TGCGCCAGCAGCCCCCGTTCGTGCTTGGATACGCAGTATTTT	CASSPRSCLDTQYF
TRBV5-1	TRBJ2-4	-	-	TGCGCCAGCAGCTCCAGGACTCCAAACATTCAGTACTTC	CASSSRTPNIQYF
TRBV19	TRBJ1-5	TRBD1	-	TGTGCCAGTAGTCAAGACAGGGGTGAGCGTCAGCCCCAGCATTTT	CASSQDRGERQPQHF
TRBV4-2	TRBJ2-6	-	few	TGTGCCAGCAGCCAAGGTTTCTTGAGCTCTGGGGCCAACGTCCTGACTTTC	CASSQGFLSSGANVLTF
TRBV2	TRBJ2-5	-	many	TGTGCCAGCAGTGAGGGCCCTAGGGGGACCCAGTACTTC	CASSEGPRGTQYF
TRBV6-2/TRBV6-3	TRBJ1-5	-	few	TGTGCCAGCAGCTCGTACCCGGGGGGGAGTAATCAGCCCCAGCATTTT	CASSSYPGGSNQPQHF
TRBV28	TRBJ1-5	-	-	TGTGCCAGCAGCTCCGGGAGTATAGGCAATCAGCCCCAGCATTTT	CASSSGSIGNQPQHF
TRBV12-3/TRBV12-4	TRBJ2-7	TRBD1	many	TGTGCCAGCAGTTGGAGGGGACAGGGGGCGTACGAGCAGTACTTC	CASSWRGQGAYEQYF
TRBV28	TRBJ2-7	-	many	TGTGCCAGCAGTCCGCCGGGACGCCTCTACGAGCAGTACTTC	CASSPPGRLYEQYF
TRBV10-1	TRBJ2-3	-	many	TGCGCCAGCTCAACCGGACAGATCACAGATACGCAGTATTTT	CASSTGQITDTQYF
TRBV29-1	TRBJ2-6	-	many	TGCAGCGTCCGTACCCAGGGAAGCTCTGGGGCCAACGTCCTGACTTTC	CSVRTQGSSGANVLTF
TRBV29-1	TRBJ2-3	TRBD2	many	TGCAGCGTTGACTTGGCGGGAGGTAGCACAGATACGCAGTATTTT	CSVDLAGGSTDTQYF
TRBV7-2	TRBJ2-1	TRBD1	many	TGTGCCAGCAGCTTAGATGGGACAGGGGTTCCCTACAATGAGCAGTTCTTC	CASSLDGTGVPYNEQFF
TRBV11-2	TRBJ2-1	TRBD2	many	TGTGCCAGCAGCTTAGGGACTAGCGGGAGAAATGAGCAGTTCTTC	CASSLGTSGRNEQFF